The source of this TCR beta chain is a study of T cells in Graves' hyperthyroidism and ophthalmopathy. RNA transcripts served as the template for amplifying TCR beta CDR3 regions. TCR CDR3 regions were first amplified by RT-PCR with HTBI primers. Each CDR3 protein is one row after TCRdb ran MiXCR on the multiplex PCR reads. The sample includes 300,000 to 400,000 distinct CDR3 sequences, 21% of them seen just once. The V and J ends lost 5 bases and 5 bases respectively, with 16 bases between them. The CDR3 loop spans 14 amino acids. Per germline, CDR1 SGDLS and CDR2 YYNGEE. Sequencing was carried out using blood. V gene TRBV9 combines with J gene TRBJ1-1, with a weak D call TRBD1 (5 bases). The sequence was obtained from a woman aged 45-59 years with Graves' hyperthyroidism. The CDR3 coding sequence is TGTGCCAGCAGTCAGAGGGGAGGGAGTACTGAAGCTTTCTTT. Translation gives CASSQRGGSTEAFF.